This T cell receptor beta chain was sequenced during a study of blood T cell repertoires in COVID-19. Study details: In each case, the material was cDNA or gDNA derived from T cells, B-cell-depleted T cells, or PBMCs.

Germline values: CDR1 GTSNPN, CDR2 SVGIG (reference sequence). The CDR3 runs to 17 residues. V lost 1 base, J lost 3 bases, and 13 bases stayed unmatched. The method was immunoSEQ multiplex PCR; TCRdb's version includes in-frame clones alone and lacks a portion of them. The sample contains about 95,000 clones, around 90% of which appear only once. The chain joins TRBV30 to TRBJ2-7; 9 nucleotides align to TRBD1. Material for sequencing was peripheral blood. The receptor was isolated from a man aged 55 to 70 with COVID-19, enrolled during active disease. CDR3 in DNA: TGTGCCTGGAGTGCGCCGCCGGATGCGGGACAGGGCTACGAGCAGTACTTC. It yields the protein CAWSAPPDAGQGYEQYF.